This T cell receptor beta chain was recovered during a study of early T cells in non-severe SARS-CoV-2 infection. Across the whole study: The study sequenced bulk RNA from unsorted whole blood, with chains unpaired. General study findings and limits: Database matching using VDJdb favored anti-spike CD8 responses, with private and CD4 specificities left missing.

The TCR library protocol attached unique molecular identifiers to the individual cDNA molecules. TCRdb fed the 5' RACE reads into MiXCR, producing one record per CDR3 protein. The table records around 44,000 distinct CDR3 sequences, 6% to 8% of them present only once. At least ten counts were recorded for this clonotype. Its target is not known. The CDR3 totals 12 residues. The V end was cut by 7 bases, the J end by 1 base, with 10 bases between. The germline gives CDR1 DFQATT, CDR2 SNEGSKA (reference sequence). This TCR was sampled from an adult who was a healthcare worker with PCR-confirmed SARS-CoV-2 infection or an uninfected control (not recorded which). Material: whole blood. This chain uses TRBV20-1 with TRBJ1-2; tentative D call: TRBD1 (5 bases). The CDR3 nucleotides read TGCAGTGTCGCGACAGATAACTATGGCTACACCTTC. Residues: CSVATDNYGYTF.